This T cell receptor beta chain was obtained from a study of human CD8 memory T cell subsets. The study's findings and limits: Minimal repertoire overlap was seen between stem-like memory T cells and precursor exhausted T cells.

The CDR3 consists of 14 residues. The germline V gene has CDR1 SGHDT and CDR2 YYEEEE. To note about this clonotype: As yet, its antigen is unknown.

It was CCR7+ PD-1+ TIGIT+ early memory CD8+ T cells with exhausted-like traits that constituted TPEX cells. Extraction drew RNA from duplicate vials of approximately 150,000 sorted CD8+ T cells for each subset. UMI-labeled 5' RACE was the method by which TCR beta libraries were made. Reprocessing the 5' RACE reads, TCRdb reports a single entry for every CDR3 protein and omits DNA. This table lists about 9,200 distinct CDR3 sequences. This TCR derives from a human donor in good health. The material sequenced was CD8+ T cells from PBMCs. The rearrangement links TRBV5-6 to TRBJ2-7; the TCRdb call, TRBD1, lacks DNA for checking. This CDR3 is CASSNPGQGPEQYF.